The T cell receptor beta chain under discussion was sequenced for a study of cytomegalovirus exposure and HLA in healthy donors. Study-level results: The authors considered a cluster of highly shared sequence variants likely to be a sequencing artifact. Excluded were some V segments that proved indistinguishable, including TRBV6-2 and TRBV6-3. Both high specificity and high sensitivity reportedly marked the classifier's diagnosis of cytomegalovirus status.

Researchers ran the PCR with 60 Vbeta and 13 Jbeta primers. Profiled with immunoSEQ multiplex PCR; TCRdb holds only in-frame clones, not every one. The sample consists of over 100,000 clones, less than 85% of them appearing once. Nominal health characterized the donors when sampled, though unrecorded immune exposures were likely. For this clone: Its specificity is unknown.

V shed 0 bases and J shed 5 bases, with 13 bases lying between them. This CDR3 has 15 amino acids. CDR1 is LNHDA and CDR2 is SQIVND in the germline V gene (reference sequence). This chain links TRBV19 with TRBJ2-5; maybe TRBD2 (5 bases). The receptor was isolated from a man aged 35-49 years in good health and CMV-seronegative. Sequences were obtained from PBMCs. The CDR3 DNA reads TGTGCCAGTAGTATAGATTGGGCCCGGAGGGAGACCCAGTACTTC. Protein: CASSIDWARRETQYF.